One T cell receptor beta chain is described in this entry. The antigen remains undetermined. The PCR contained 60 Vbeta and 13 Jbeta primers. The protocol was immunoSEQ multiplex PCR, while the TCRdb copy is restricted to in-frame clones and leaves out a portion. There are 77,000 or so clones in the sample, with around 4.4% held by the top ten. The data were taken from a study of cytomegalovirus exposure and HLA in healthy donors. Healthy bone marrow donors made up the donor group. Study conclusions and caveats: In vitro confirmation showed three CMV-associated chains to be CMV antigen specific. Later analysis identified a missense DCLRE1C variant that was linked to TCR beta V- and J-gene trimming. A later analysis found common viral pathogens apparently linked to several of the most significant clusters.

CDR1 is SGHNT, CDR2 YYREEE, per germline (reference sequence). V was shortened by 0 bases and J by 4 bases, with 17 bases between the two germline ends. This CDR3 is built from 16 residues. The specimen was PBMCs. The chain carries TRBV5-4 and TRBJ2-7; the D gene is possibly TRBD1 (6 bases). This receptor was identified in a man in his thirties or forties in good health and CMV-seronegative. CDR3 sequence reads: CASSLALIQGLYEQYF. The CDR3 nucleotides are TGTGCCAGCAGCTTGGCCCTTATACAGGGTTTGTACGAGCAGTACTTC.